This is a list of T cell receptor beta chains from one sample in a study of T-cell reconstitution after alpha-beta-depleted transplantation in children. MiXCR, applied by TCRdb to the PCR reads, yields one record per CDR3 protein. The data contain approximately 400,000 distinct CDR3 sequences, about a tenth of them singletons. Source: PBMCs from the stem cell graft donor, taken from the stem cell graft. The receptors stem from a human donor who donated a stem cell graft to a child with acute myeloid leukemia. Both conserved end residues are part of each CDR3. A D gene is named only where the DNA matches it firmly. Size values are once, few and many counts, or a class for expanded clones, and some rows have none.

D: TRBD1
size: NA
J: TRBJ2-1
V: TRBV5-1
CDR3: CASSLAPAGGGEQFF
DNA: TGCGCCAGCAGCTTGGCCCCCGCAGGGGGCGGTGAGCAGTTCTTC

D: NA
size: many
J: TRBJ2-7
V: TRBV5-1
CDR3: CASSARGNYYEQYF
DNA: TGCGCCAGCAGCGCCCGCGGGAATTACTACGAGCAGTACTTC

D: NA
size: many
J: TRBJ2-7
V: TRBV28
CDR3: CASSFLGTLPEQYF
DNA: TGTGCCAGCAGTTTCTTGGGAACTCTCCCTGAGCAGTACTTC

D: NA
size: few
J: TRBJ2-7
V: TRBV20-1
CDR3: CSARPLAGSYEQYF
DNA: TGCAGTGCTAGACCCCTCGCAGGCTCCTACGAGCAGTACTTC

D: TRBD2
size: few
J: TRBJ2-5
V: TRBV6-1
CDR3: CASRLRTSGTSLEETQYF
DNA: TGTGCCAGCAGACTCCGGACTAGCGGGACCTCCCTAGAAGAGACCCAGTACTTC

D: TRBD1
size: few
J: TRBJ2-3
V: TRBV29-1
CDR3: CSVRGTGTGSDTQYF
DNA: TGCAGCGTTAGAGGGACAGGGACGGGCTCAGATACGCAGTATTTT

D: TRBD1
size: NA
J: TRBJ1-5
V: TRBV20-1
CDR3: CSARQGVTDQPQHF
DNA: TGCAGTGCTAGACAGGGGGTGACCGATCAGCCCCAGCATTTT

D: NA
size: few
J: TRBJ2-5
V: TRBV29-1
CDR3: CSGLPGGRQETQYF
DNA: TGCAGCGGACTACCCGGGGGGCGGCAGGAGACCCAGTACTTC

D: NA
size: NA
J: TRBJ2-3
V: TRBV29-1
CDR3: CSVEEGHLGDTQYF
DNA: TGCAGCGTTGAAGAAGGTCACCTGGGAGATACGCAGTATTTT

D: NA
size: few
J: TRBJ2-1
V: TRBV15
CDR3: CATSGRISRNNEQFF
DNA: TGTGCCACCAGCGGACGGATTTCGCGGAACAATGAGCAGTTCTTC

D: NA
size: many
J: TRBJ2-5
V: TRBV20-1
CDR3: CSASPSQETQYF
DNA: TGCAGTGCTAGTCCCAGCCAAGAGACCCAGTACTTC

D: NA
size: NA
J: TRBJ1-5
V: TRBV7-4
CDR3: CASSLAGATLLGNQPQHF
DNA: TGTGCCAGCAGCTTAGCGGGCGCAACCCTTCTAGGGAATCAGCCCCAGCATTTT

D: NA
size: NA
J: TRBJ2-1
V: TRBV12-3/TRBV12-4
CDR3: CASSFSGYSYNEQFF
DNA: TGTGCCAGCAGTTTTTCGGGGTACTCCTACAATGAGCAGTTCTTC

D: TRBD1
size: NA
J: TRBJ2-2
V: TRBV20-1
CDR3: CSVDRDDTGELFF
DNA: TGCAGTGTAGACAGGGACGACACCGGGGAGCTGTTTTTT

D: TRBD2
size: NA
J: TRBJ2-1
V: TRBV20-1
CDR3: CSARDQAGAHEQFF
DNA: TGCAGTGCTAGAGATCAAGCGGGAGCCCATGAGCAGTTCTTC

D: NA
size: NA
J: TRBJ1-1
V: TRBV6-1
CDR3: CASSANGQMNTEAFF
DNA: TGTGCCAGCAGTGCCAATGGACAGATGAACACTGAAGCTTTCTTT

D: NA
size: few
J: TRBJ2-2
V: TRBV20-1
CDR3: CSAKEARRDTGELFF
DNA: TGCAGTGCAAAGGAGGCCAGGCGAGACACCGGGGAGCTGTTTTTT

D: NA
size: few
J: TRBJ2-1
V: TRBV20-1
CDR3: CSARRGNEQFF
DNA: TGCAGTGCTAGACGTGGAAATGAGCAGTTCTTC

D: NA
size: few
J: TRBJ2-2
V: TRBV20-1
CDR3: CSASVAENTGELFF
DNA: TGCAGTGCTAGTGTAGCGGAGAACACCGGGGAGCTGTTTTTT

D: NA
size: many
J: TRBJ1-4
V: TRBV13
CDR3: CASSRTDEKLFF
DNA: TGTGCCAGCAGCCGGACGGATGAAAAACTGTTTTTT

D: NA
size: NA
J: TRBJ1-5
V: TRBV5-5
CDR3: CASSLVDVARSRPQPQHF
DNA: TGTGCCAGCAGCTTGGTGGACGTGGCGCGATCGCGTCCCCAGCCCCAGCATTTT

D: NA
size: NA
J: TRBJ2-1
V: TRBV5-1
CDR3: CASSLGLDVAINEQFF
DNA: TGCGCCAGCAGCTTGGGACTCGACGTCGCTATAAATGAGCAGTTCTTC

D: NA
size: NA
J: TRBJ2-3
V: TRBV5-1
CDR3: CASSLDRGSQDTQYF
DNA: TGCGCCAGCAGCTTGGATAGGGGCTCACAAGATACGCAGTATTTT

D: NA
size: NA
J: TRBJ1-5
V: TRBV6-1
CDR3: CASKDLESQYNQPQHF
DNA: TGTGCCAGCAAGGATCTGGAGTCCCAATACAATCAGCCCCAGCATTTT

D: TRBD2
size: few
J: TRBJ2-2
V: TRBV20-1
CDR3: CSARDGPSGLTGELFF
DNA: TGCAGTGCTAGAGATGGGCCTAGCGGGCTAACTGGGGAGCTGTTTTTT

D: NA
size: NA
J: TRBJ1-1
V: TRBV7-2
CDR3: CASSLMGTSKTESFF
DNA: TGTGCCAGCAGCTTAATGGGAACCAGTAAGACTGAATCTTTCTTT

D: TRBD1
size: many
J: TRBJ1-2
V: TRBV7-6
CDR3: CASSGTGRGYTF
DNA: TGTGCCAGCAGCGGGACAGGGAGAGGCTACACCTTC

D: NA
size: NA
J: TRBJ2-1
V: TRBV3-1
CDR3: CASSPQAGIYNEQFF
DNA: TGTGCCAGCAGCCCCCAAGCGGGCATATACAATGAGCAGTTCTTC

D: TRBD1
size: few
J: TRBJ2-5
V: TRBV20-1
CDR3: CSAYRQGPPETQYF
DNA: TGCAGTGCTTATAGACAGGGGCCTCCAGAGACCCAGTACTTC

D: NA
size: NA
J: TRBJ2-1
V: TRBV7-3
CDR3: CASSRKGGLSYNEQFF
DNA: TGTGCCAGCAGCCGGAAGGGGGGGCTCTCCTACAATGAGCAGTTCTTC

D: NA
size: NA
J: TRBJ2-1
V: TRBV29-1
CDR3: CSVPHGGRDNEQFF
DNA: TGCAGCGTCCCCCACGGGGGGCGCGACAATGAGCAGTTCTTC

D: NA
size: NA
J: TRBJ2-2
V: TRBV10-1
CDR3: CASSESMTGNTGELFF
DNA: TGCGCCAGCAGTGAGTCTATGACAGGGAACACCGGGGAGCTGTTTTTT

D: NA
size: NA
J: TRBJ2-5
V: TRBV2
CDR3: CASKGGVGETQYF
DNA: TGTGCCAGCAAAGGTGGGGTAGGAGAGACCCAGTACTTC

D: NA
size: NA
J: TRBJ2-3
V: TRBV29-1
CDR3: CSVREPVGTQYF
DNA: TGCAGCGTTCGAGAGCCGGTTGGGACGCAGTATTTT

D: TRBD1
size: NA
J: TRBJ2-5
V: TRBV6-2/TRBV6-3
CDR3: CASTDVDGQGPQETQYF
DNA: TGTGCCAGCACCGACGTCGACGGACAGGGACCCCAAGAGACCCAGTACTTC

D: NA
size: many
J: TRBJ1-4
V: TRBV7-9
CDR3: CASSYRNEKLFF
DNA: TGTGCCAGCAGCTACAGGAATGAAAAACTGTTTTTT

D: NA
size: NA
J: TRBJ2-5
V: TRBV5-1
CDR3: CASSLVVGYQETQYF
DNA: TGCGCCAGCAGCTTAGTGGTCGGGTACCAAGAGACCCAGTACTTC

D: NA
size: few
J: TRBJ2-3
V: TRBV7-9
CDR3: CASSTTGTSTDTQYF
DNA: TGTGCCAGCAGCACTACCGGGACTAGCACAGATACGCAGTATTTT

D: TRBD2
size: few
J: TRBJ2-1
V: TRBV5-1
CDR3: CASSLSLAGGPHEQFF
DNA: TGCGCCAGCAGCTTGTCGCTAGCGGGGGGGCCGCATGAGCAGTTCTTC

D: NA
size: NA
J: TRBJ1-2
V: TRBV7-2
CDR3: CASSYGGDFAYGYTF
DNA: TGTGCCAGCAGCTACGGGGGGGACTTTGCCTATGGCTACACCTTC

D: NA
size: NA
J: TRBJ2-3
V: TRBV20-1
CDR3: CTRVGNGTDTQYF
DNA: TGCACCCGAGTAGGGAACGGCACAGATACGCAGTATTTT

D: NA
size: NA
J: TRBJ2-4
V: TRBV7-9
CDR3: CASRGLAKNIQYF
DNA: TGTGCCAGCAGAGGACTAGCCAAAAACATTCAGTACTTC

D: NA
size: many
J: TRBJ1-4
V: TRBV5-1
CDR3: CASSLGALPTNEKLFF
DNA: TGCGCCAGCAGCTTGGGGGCCCTCCCAACTAATGAAAAACTGTTTTTT

D: NA
size: many
J: TRBJ2-3
V: TRBV29-1
CDR3: CSVGGYTDTQYF
DNA: TGCAGCGTTGGTGGCTACACAGATACGCAGTATTTT

D: NA
size: NA
J: TRBJ2-3
V: TRBV20-1
CDR3: CSARDYPFATDTQYF
DNA: TGCAGTGCTAGAGATTACCCGTTTGCTACAGATACGCAGTATTTT

D: TRBD2
size: few
J: TRBJ2-1
V: TRBV14
CDR3: CASSQSGWGGVGLYNEQFF
DNA: TGTGCCAGCAGCCAGAGCGGCTGGGGAGGGGTTGGTCTCTACAATGAGCAGTTCTTC

D: NA
size: many
J: TRBJ2-5
V: TRBV12-3/TRBV12-4
CDR3: CASSLSEKETQYF
DNA: TGTGCCAGCAGTTTATCTGAAAAAGAGACCCAGTACTTC

D: TRBD2
size: NA
J: TRBJ2-1
V: TRBV6-5
CDR3: CASSYSPVLAGGRNEQFF
DNA: TGTGCCAGCAGTTATTCCCCTGTACTAGCGGGAGGGCGGAATGAGCAGTTCTTC

D: TRBD2
size: many
J: TRBJ2-3
V: TRBV10-3
CDR3: CAIRGTSVTDTQYF
DNA: TGTGCCATCAGGGGGACTAGCGTAACAGATACGCAGTATTTT

D: TRBD1
size: NA
J: TRBJ1-2
V: TRBV7-9
CDR3: CASSLKGAPANYGYTF
DNA: TGTGCCAGCAGCTTAAAGGGGGCACCAGCTAACTATGGCTACACCTTC

D: NA
size: NA
J: TRBJ1-4
V: TRBV6-1
CDR3: CASREKGQTTNEKLFF
DNA: TGTGCCAGCAGGGAAAAGGGACAAACAACTAATGAAAAACTGTTTTTT

D: NA
size: few
J: TRBJ2-1
V: TRBV7-9
CDR3: CASSLVREREQFF
DNA: TGTGCCAGCAGCTTAGTGCGGGAACGGGAGCAGTTCTTC

D: NA
size: many
J: TRBJ2-7
V: TRBV5-1
CDR3: CASSLEGNYEQYF
DNA: TGCGCCAGCAGCTTGGAGGGGAACTACGAGCAGTACTTC

D: TRBD2
size: few
J: TRBJ2-7
V: TRBV12-5
CDR3: CASGFSSGRSSYEQYF
DNA: TGTGCTAGTGGTTTCTCTAGCGGGCGTAGCTCCTACGAGCAGTACTTC

D: NA
size: few
J: TRBJ2-3
V: TRBV12-3/TRBV12-4
CDR3: CASSLEGRAADTQYF
DNA: TGTGCCAGCAGTTTAGAGGGCAGGGCAGCAGATACGCAGTATTTT